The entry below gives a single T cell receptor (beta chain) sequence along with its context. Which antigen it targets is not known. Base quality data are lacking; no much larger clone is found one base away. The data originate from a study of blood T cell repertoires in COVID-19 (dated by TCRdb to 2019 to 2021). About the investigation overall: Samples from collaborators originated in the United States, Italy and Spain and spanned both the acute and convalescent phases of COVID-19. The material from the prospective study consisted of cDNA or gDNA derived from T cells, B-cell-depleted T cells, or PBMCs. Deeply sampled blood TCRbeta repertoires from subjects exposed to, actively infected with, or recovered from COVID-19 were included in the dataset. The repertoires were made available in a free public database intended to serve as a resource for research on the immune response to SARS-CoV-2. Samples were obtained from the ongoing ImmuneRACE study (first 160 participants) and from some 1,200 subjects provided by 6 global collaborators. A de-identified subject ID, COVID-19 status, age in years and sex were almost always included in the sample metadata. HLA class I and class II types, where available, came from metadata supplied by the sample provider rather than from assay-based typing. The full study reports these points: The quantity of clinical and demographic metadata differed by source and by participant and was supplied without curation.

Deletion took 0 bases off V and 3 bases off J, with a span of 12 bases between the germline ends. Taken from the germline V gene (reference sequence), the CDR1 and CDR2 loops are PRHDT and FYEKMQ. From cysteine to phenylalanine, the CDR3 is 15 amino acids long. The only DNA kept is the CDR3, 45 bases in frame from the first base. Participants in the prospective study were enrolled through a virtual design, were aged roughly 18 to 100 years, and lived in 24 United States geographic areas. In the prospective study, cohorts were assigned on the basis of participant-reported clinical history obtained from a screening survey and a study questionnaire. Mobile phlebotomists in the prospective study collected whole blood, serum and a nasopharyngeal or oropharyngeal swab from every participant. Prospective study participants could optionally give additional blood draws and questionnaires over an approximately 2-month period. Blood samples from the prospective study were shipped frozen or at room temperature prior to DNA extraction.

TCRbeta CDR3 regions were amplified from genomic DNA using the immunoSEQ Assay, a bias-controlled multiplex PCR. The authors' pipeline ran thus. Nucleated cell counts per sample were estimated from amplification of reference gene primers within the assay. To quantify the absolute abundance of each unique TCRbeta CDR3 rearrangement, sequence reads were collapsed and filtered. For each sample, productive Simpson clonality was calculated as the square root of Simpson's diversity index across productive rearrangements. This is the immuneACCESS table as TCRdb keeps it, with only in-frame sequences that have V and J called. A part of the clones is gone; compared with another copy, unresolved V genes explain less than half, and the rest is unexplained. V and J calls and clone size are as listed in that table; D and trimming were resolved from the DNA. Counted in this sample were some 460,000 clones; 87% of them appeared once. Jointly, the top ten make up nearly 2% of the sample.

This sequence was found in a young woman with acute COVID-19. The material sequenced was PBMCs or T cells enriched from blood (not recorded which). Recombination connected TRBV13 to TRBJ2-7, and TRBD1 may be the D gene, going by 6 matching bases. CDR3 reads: CASSLGRGQYYEQYF. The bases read TGTGCCAGCAGCTTAGGCAGGGGACAATACTACGAGCAGTACTTC.